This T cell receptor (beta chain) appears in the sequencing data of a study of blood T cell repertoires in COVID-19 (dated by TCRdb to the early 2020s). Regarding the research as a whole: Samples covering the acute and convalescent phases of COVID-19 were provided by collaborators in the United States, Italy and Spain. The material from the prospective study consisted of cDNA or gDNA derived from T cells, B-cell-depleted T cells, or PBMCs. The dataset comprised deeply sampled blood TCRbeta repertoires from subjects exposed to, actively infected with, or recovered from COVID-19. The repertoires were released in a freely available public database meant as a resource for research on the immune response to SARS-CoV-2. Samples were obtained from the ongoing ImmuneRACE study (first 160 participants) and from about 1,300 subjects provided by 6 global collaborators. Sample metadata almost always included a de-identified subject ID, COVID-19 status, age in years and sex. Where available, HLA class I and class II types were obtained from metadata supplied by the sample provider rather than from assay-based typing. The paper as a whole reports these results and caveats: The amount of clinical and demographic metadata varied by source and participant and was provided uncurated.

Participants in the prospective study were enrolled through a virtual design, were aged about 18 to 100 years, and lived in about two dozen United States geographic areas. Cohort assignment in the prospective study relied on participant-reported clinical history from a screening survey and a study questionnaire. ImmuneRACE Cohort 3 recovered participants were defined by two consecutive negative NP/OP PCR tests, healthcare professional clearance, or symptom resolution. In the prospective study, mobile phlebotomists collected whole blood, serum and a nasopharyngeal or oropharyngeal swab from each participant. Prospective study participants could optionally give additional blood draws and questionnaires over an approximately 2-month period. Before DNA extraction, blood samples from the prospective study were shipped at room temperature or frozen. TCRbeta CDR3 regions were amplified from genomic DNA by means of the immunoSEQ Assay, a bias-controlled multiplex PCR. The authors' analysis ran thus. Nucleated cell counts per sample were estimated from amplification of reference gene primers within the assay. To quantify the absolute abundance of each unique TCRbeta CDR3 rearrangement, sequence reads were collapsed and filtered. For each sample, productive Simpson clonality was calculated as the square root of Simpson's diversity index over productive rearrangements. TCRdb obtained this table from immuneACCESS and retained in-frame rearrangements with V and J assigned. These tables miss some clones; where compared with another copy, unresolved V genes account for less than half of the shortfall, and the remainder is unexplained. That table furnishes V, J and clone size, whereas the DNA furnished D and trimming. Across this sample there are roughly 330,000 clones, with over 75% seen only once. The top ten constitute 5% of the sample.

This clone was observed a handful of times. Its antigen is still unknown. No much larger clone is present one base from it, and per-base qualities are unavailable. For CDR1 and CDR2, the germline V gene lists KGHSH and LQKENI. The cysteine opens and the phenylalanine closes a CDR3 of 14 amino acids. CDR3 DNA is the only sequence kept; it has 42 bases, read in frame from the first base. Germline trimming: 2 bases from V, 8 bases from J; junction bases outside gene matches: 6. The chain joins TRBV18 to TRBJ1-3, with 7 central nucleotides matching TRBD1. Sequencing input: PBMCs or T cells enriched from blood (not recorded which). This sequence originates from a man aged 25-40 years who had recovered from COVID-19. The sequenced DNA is TGTGCCAGCTCACCATGGCAGGGGGGCGACACCATATATTTT. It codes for CASSPWQGGDTIYF.